This TCR beta chain was observed in a study of cytomegalovirus exposure and HLA in healthy donors. The study, taken as a whole, reports: According to a subsequent analysis, TCR clusters from the first cohort were inclined to appear together in the 90 to 150 validation repertoires.

About this clone itself: Its specificity is unknown. One end of the junction fails to match germline, which may point to a read error.

It was the approximately 130-subject validation cohort, separate from the approximately 670-subject first cohort, to which the donors belonged. CDR3 length: 16 amino acids. Germline V lookup: CDR1 SGHTA, CDR2 FQGNSA. Measured with immunoSEQ multiplex PCR; TCRdb has only the in-frame clones, and not every one. Found here are approximately 110,000 clones, about 94% of them singletons; the top ten hold over 1%. The V call is TRBV7-2, the J call TRBJ1-2; TRBD1 is a possible D gene (5 bases). Input material: PBMCs. This clonotype originated in a woman aged 18-29 years in good health and CMV-seronegative. The DNA for the CDR3 is TGTGCCAGCAGCCCGCTGGCCGGGGGAGGGGACTACGGCTACACCTTC. Translating gives CASSPLAGGGDYGYTF.